The clone carrying this T cell receptor (beta chain) has a count of ten or more. Library construction for TCR beta used iRepertoire HTBI primers and Arm-PCR of CDR3 regions. In TCRdb, the multiplex PCR reads were re-called with MiXCR into one record per CDR3 protein. This table holds 420,000 or so distinct CDR3 sequences, about 15% found once. The sample belongs to a study of regulatory T cells in long-lasting Graves disease. The germline gives CDR1 DFQATT, CDR2 SNEGSKA (reference sequence). The CDR3 sequence is 15 residues long. V shed 5 bases and J 2 bases; nucleotides not matched to a gene: 8. Time point defined: newly diagnosed GD, antithyroid drugs for less than 3 months. RNA extracted from PBMCs served as the sequencing template. American Thyroid Association guidelines defined how Graves' disease was diagnosed. The data were also submitted as part of a second study, on T cells in Graves' hyperthyroidism and ophthalmopathy. That publication notes: Using the HTBI primer set, a first-round RT-PCR was run on the TCR CDR3.

This clonotype was sampled from a woman younger than 30 with Graves disease. The genes are TRBV20-1 and TRBJ2-3, with TRBD2 matching 9 bases. The specimen comprised peripheral blood mononuclear cells (PBMCs), sampled at new diagnosis, from a patient treated with antithyroid drugs. CDR3 in DNA: TGCAGTGCTCTTAGGGCTAGCGGGATCACAGATACGCAGTATTTT. Encoded protein: CSALRASGITDTQYF.